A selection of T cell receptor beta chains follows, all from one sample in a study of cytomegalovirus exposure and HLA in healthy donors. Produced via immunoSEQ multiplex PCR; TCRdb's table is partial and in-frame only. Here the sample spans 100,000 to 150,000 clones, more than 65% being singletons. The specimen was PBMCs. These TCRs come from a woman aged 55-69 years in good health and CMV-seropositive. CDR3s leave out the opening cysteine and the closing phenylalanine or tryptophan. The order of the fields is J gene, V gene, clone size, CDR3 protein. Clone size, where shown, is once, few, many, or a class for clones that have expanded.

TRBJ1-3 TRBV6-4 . ASSYGGQVDSGNTIY
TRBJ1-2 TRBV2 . ASSVARGYGYT
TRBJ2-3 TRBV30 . AWGGNTDTQY
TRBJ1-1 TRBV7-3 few ASSLRGRDTEAF
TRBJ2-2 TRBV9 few ASSVGGREGTGELF
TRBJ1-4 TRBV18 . ASSQAATGTNEKLF
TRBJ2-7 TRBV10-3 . AISSDRGASYEQY
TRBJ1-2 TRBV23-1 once ASSQSGVTGQGARNYGYT
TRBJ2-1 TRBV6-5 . ASSSSLLAGANEQF
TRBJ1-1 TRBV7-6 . ASSLDRQGPMNTEAF
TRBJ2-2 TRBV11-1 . ASSFNLNTGELF
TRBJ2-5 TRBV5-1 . ASSPQLAGIRVAQY
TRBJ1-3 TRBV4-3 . ASSPDRNRKQNTIY
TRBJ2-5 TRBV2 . ASSEGASVETQY
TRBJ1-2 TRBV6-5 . ASSSTRQRANYGYT
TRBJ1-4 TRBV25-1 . ASSEYGRGTTNEKLF
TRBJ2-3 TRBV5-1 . ASSLPTTDTQY
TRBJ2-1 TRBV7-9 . ASSLVRGRSYNEQF
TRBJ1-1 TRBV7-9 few ASSQWNTEAF
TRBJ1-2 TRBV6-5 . ASSYSLIGQIYGYT
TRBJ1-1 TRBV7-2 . ASSRQGTNTEAF
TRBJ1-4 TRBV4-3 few ASSQDPGMGEKLF
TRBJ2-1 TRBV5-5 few ASSPGGALVYEQF
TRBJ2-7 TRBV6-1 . ASRPGQSLYEQY
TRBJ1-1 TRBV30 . AWTANRGEAF
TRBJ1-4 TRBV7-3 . ASSLNFIPDRDRGEKLF
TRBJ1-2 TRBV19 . ASSPPGRQGFYGYT
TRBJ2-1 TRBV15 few ATSRILALSYNEQF
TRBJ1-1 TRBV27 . ASSPGFFVETEAF
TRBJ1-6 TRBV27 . ASRSTGGFSPLH
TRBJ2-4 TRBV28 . ASSPLGEGSKNIQY
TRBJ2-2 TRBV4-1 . ASSQDRGGELF
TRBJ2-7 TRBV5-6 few ASSLAPRGGYEQY
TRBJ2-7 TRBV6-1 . ASSVQAPSSYEQY